This TCR beta chain was sequenced in a study of early T cells in non-severe SARS-CoV-2 infection. The CDR3 is made up of 12 amino acids. Trimming left V 0 bases short and J 8 bases short, with 9 bases between. The germline V gene has CDR1 GTSNPN and CDR2 SVGIG (reference sequence). This clonotype was counted only a few times. Researchers attached unique molecular identifiers to individual cDNA molecules. TCRdb analysed the 5' RACE reads with MiXCR anew, one entry per CDR3 protein. The sample has about 64,000 distinct CDR3 sequences, approximately 10% seen once. The V gene is TRBV30, the J gene TRBJ2-3; D not certain. The starting material was whole blood, obtained at baseline. The origin of this receptor is an adult who was a healthcare worker with PCR-confirmed SARS-CoV-2 infection or an uninfected control (not recorded which). CDR3 protein: CAWSVSRFTQYF. The CDR3 nucleotides read TGTGCCTGGAGTGTAAGTCGGTTTACGCAGTATTTT.